The rows below give T cell receptor beta chains drawn from one sample of a study of T cells in Graves' hyperthyroidism and ophthalmopathy. TCRdb reanalysed the multiplex PCR reads using MiXCR and keeps one entry per CDR3 protein. In the table there are about 410,000 distinct CDR3 sequences, roughly 15% of which are singletons. The sample comprised blood. The receptor set was obtained from a man between 18 and 29 years old with Graves' ophthalmopathy. The CDR3 runs from the conserved cysteine through the conserved F or W. D genes are given only for firm matches. Not all rows give a size; the values are once, few, many and, for expanded clones, a class.

V: TRBV11-3; J: TRBJ2-5; D: TRBD2; size: few; CDR3: CASSHIRRGGETQYF; DNA: TGTGCCAGCAGCCACATCCGACGGGGGGGAGAGACCCAGTACTTC
V: TRBV14; J: TRBJ1-3; D: TRBD1; size: -; CDR3: CASSPGQGFFSGNTIYF; DNA: TGTGCCAGCAGCCCGGGACAGGGCTTCTTCTCTGGAAACACCATATATTTT
V: TRBV30; J: TRBJ1-1; D: -; size: many; CDR3: CAWGDWDTEAFF; DNA: TGTGCCTGGGGAGATTGGGACACTGAAGCTTTCTTT
V: TRBV12-3/TRBV12-4; J: TRBJ1-5; D: TRBD1; size: many; CDR3: CASSRTGTRPQHF; DNA: TGTGCCAGCAGTCGGACAGGCACACGGCCCCAGCATTTT
V: TRBV11-3; J: TRBJ2-1; D: TRBD2; size: many; CDR3: CASSQGLAGREQFF; DNA: TGTGCCAGCAGCCAGGGACTAGCGGGGCGTGAGCAGTTCTTC
V: TRBV6-1; J: TRBJ1-1; D: -; size: -; CDR3: CASSYPIMNTEAFF; DNA: TGTGCCAGCAGTTATCCCATAATGAACACTGAAGCTTTCTTT
V: TRBV4-1; J: TRBJ2-7; D: -; size: few; CDR3: CASSLGQQSGEQYF; DNA: TGCGCCAGCAGCCTCGGACAGCAGTCTGGGGAGCAGTACTTC
V: TRBV18; J: TRBJ2-1; D: -; size: -; CDR3: CASSPEGFYRGGQLEQFF; DNA: TGTGCCAGCTCACCCGAGGGATTTTACAGGGGAGGACAGTTAGAGCAGTTCTTC
V: TRBV20-1; J: TRBJ2-3; D: -; size: many; CDR3: CSATHSGGSTDTQYF; DNA: TGCAGTGCTACCCATAGCGGAGGAAGCACAGATACGCAGTATTTT
V: TRBV10-2; J: TRBJ1-2; D: -; size: many; CDR3: CASSEADGYTF; DNA: TGCGCCAGCAGTGAGGCAGATGGCTACACCTTC
V: TRBV20-1; J: TRBJ1-2; D: -; size: many; CDR3: CSATDSIYGYTF; DNA: TGCAGTGCTACCGACAGCATCTATGGCTACACCTTC
V: TRBV27; J: TRBJ2-7; D: TRBD2; size: -; CDR3: CASSSSGGAGEQYF; DNA: TGTGCCAGCAGTTCTAGCGGGGGGGCCGGGGAGCAGTACTTC